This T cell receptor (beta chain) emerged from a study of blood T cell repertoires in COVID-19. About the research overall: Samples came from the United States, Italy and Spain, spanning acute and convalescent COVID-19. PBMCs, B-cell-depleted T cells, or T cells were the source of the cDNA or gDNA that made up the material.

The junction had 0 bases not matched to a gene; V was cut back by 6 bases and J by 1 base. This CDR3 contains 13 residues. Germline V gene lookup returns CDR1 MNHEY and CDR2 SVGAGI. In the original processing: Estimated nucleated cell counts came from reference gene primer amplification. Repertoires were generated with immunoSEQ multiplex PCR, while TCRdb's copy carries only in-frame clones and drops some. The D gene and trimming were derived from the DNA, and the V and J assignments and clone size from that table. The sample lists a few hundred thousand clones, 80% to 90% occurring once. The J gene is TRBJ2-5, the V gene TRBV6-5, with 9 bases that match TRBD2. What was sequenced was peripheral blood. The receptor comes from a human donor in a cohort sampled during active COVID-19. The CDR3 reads CASRLAGQETQYF. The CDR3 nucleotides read TGTGCCAGCAGACTAGCGGGCCAAGAGACCCAGTACTTC.